The next 19 T cell receptor beta chains were all read from a single sample in a study of Ad26.COV2.S vaccination and SARS-CoV-2 variants. Treatment here: approximately 18 received Ad26.COV2.S at low or high dose, single or two shots; about 5 received placebo; per-sample allocation not given. On day 63 after the first injection, vaccine and placebo recipients gave samples. Sequencing used immunoSEQ multiplex PCR; TCRdb keeps in-frame clones, though not all of them. The sample includes some 290,000 clones, around four fifths of them seen just once. The sample consisted of peripheral blood, taken in a trial of Ad26.COV2.S vaccine versus placebo. The receptors originated from a person between 18 and 65 years old who received the Ad26.COV2.S COVID-19 vaccine or a placebo.

V is TRBV5-1 and J is TRBJ1-1; D is perhaps TRBD1 (6 bases). The CDR3 totals 12 residues. CDR1 and CDR2 (germline): SGHRS, YFSETQ. Trimming cost V 0 bases and J 12 bases, with 12 bases left between them. Here the CDR3 DNA reads TGCGCCAGCAGCTTGGTACAGGGTGAGCCTTTCTTT. As protein: CASSLVQGEPFF.

The rearrangement links TRBV6-4 to TRBJ1-2; D gene uncertain. V was pared by 4 bases and J by 8 bases, with 14 bases between. There are 13 residues in the CDR3. Looked up from germline, CDR1 is MRHNA and CDR2 is SNTAGT. The CDR3 DNA is TGTGCCAGCAGTGCAGATTTACGAAGCGGCTACACCTTC. This encodes CASSADLRSGYTF.

This clone was detected only a few times. The V gene is TRBV28, the J gene TRBJ2-3, with 8 bases fitting TRBD2. Germline CDR1 MDHEN, CDR2 SYDVKM. J gave up 2 bases and V 7 bases, and 8 bases lay outside the gene matches. The CDR3 runs to 15 residues. This CDR3 reads CASTPRGAVTDTQYF. The CDR3, as DNA: TGTGCCAGCACCCCGCGGGGGGCGGTCACAGATACGCAGTATTTT.

The V gene is TRBV5-1, the J gene TRBJ1-4; weak D call: TRBD1 (5 bases). Germline V lookup: CDR1 SGHRS, CDR2 YFSETQ. V shed 4 bases and J shed 5 bases, with 15 bases lying between them. This CDR3 region has 15 residues. CDR3 bases: TGCGCCAGCAGCCCCCCAGGGCAGGGAAATGAAAAACTGTTTTTT. This translates into CASSPPGQGNEKLFF.

Only one count was recorded for this clone. The chain is built from TRBV7-9 and TRBJ2-1, with D hard to call. V lost 3 bases and J lost 0, with 6 bases in between. The CDR3 extends over 14 amino acids. CDR1 is SEHNR, CDR2 FQNEAQ, per germline (reference sequence). The CDR3 spells CASSFGSSYNEQFF. CDR3 nucleotide sequence: TGTGCCAGCAGCTTTGGTAGCTCCTACAATGAGCAGTTCTTC.

This rearrangement joins TRBV19 to TRBJ2-3; 9 nucleotides agree with TRBD2. CDR1 is LNHDA, CDR2 SQIVND, per germline (reference sequence). The CDR3 spans 14 residues. The V and J ends lost 8 bases and 0 bases, in that order; junction bases with no gene match: 3. The CDR3 is CASRRGGSTDTQYF. CDR3 bases: TGTGCCAGTCGGCGGGGGGGTAGCACAGATACGCAGTATTTT.

Note on this clone: The same CDR3 is also encoded by other DNA sequences in this sample. The chain has TRBV6-5 and TRBJ1-1; 9 nucleotides agree with TRBD1. The V and J ends lost 6 bases and 2 bases, in that order; junction bases with no gene match: 1. Per the germline V gene, CDR1 is MNHEY and CDR2 is SVGAGI. The CDR3 runs 13 residues. The CDR3 bases are TGTGCCAGCAGGGACAGGGGAAACACTGAAGCTTTCTTT. Encoded protein: CASRDRGNTEAFF.

The rearrangement links TRBV11-1 to TRBJ2-1; D is undetermined. Germline values: CDR1 SGHAT, CDR2 FQDESV (reference sequence). The CDR3 totals 14 residues. Trimming removed 3 bases from V and 5 bases from J, with 11 bases in between. CDR3 loop: CASSFGQEDNEQFF. As DNA, the CDR3 is TGTGCCAGCAGCTTCGGTCAGGAAGACAATGAGCAGTTCTTC.

This chain uses TRBV29-1 with TRBJ2-7; no clear D gene. Trimming left V 1 base short and J 0 bases short, with 4 bases between. Germline V gene data show CDR1 as SQVTM and CDR2 as ANQGSEA. There are 12 residues in the CDR3. The CDR3 DNA reads TGCAGCGTTGAAGCGACCTCCTACGAGCAGTACTTC. Translated, it gives CSVEATSYEQYF.

The chain employs TRBV27 and TRBJ2-7, with D possibly matching TRBD2 (5 bases). The CDR3 sequence is 13 residues long. V gave up 5 bases and J gave up 6 bases, with 14 bases separating them. Germline V lookup: CDR1 MNHEY, CDR2 SMNVEV (reference sequence). CDR3 sequence: CASSPRTGPEQYF. In DNA, the CDR3 is TGTGCCAGCAGTCCTCGGACTGGCCCCGAGCAGTACTTC.

V and J are TRBV7-9 and TRBJ2-7; D not certain. Trimming stripped 0 bases from V and 4 bases from J, with 7 bases between. The CDR3 length is 13 residues. Germline values: CDR1 SEHNR, CDR2 FQNEAQ (reference sequence). The DNA of the CDR3 is TGTGCCAGCAGCTTAGCGGACCTGTACGAGCAGTACTTC. It encodes CASSLADLYEQYF.

V and J are TRBV7-3 and TRBJ2-1; TRBD2 matches 9 bases. This CDR3 comprises 16 residues. Trimming cost V 1 base and J 4 bases; bases outside gene matches: 5. CDR1 is SGHTA, CDR2 FQGTGA, per germline. CDR3 amino acids: CASSLNNLAGYNEQFF. The CDR3 bases are TGTGCCAGCAGCTTAAATAACCTAGCGGGGTACAATGAGCAGTTCTTC.

The J gene is TRBJ2-1, the V gene TRBV19; D might be TRBD1 (7 bases). This CDR3 has 18 amino acids. The germline V gene encodes CDR1 LNHDA and CDR2 SQIVND (reference sequence). V gave up 2 bases and J gave up 4 bases, with 21 bases separating them. The CDR3 reads CASSIIPRGVVSYNEQFF. CDR3 bases: TGTGCCAGTAGTATAATCCCCAGGGGGGTCGTCTCGTACAATGAGCAGTTCTTC.

This clone was recorded a few times. The chain links TRBV3-1 (or the pseudogene TRBV3-2) to TRBJ1-1, with D perhaps TRBD1 (5 bases). Germline V lookup: CDR1 LGHDT, CDR2 YNNKEL (reference sequence). The length of the CDR3 is 14 residues. Trimming stripped 2 bases from V and 12 bases from J, with 19 bases between. For the CDR3, the DNA is TGTGCCAGCAGCCAAATAGGGGCACGGTTCGAATCTTTCTTT. Translating gives CASSQIGARFESFF.

The J gene is TRBJ2-7, the V gene TRBV6-1, with D perhaps matching TRBD1 (5 bases). Germline CDR1 is MNHNS and CDR2 is SASEGT. Trimming removed 5 bases from V and 0 bases from J, with 8 bases in between. The length of the CDR3 is 13 residues. This CDR3 is CASSYDSSYEQYF. CDR3 nucleotides: TGTGCCAGCAGTTATGACAGCTCCTACGAGCAGTACTTC.

The chain carries TRBV19 and TRBJ1-5; no reliable D call. The CDR3 sequence is 14 residues long. Germline CDR1 is LNHDA and CDR2 is SQIVND (reference sequence). Trimming took 6 bases from V and 0 from J, leaving 9 bases between them. CDR3 amino acids: CASRGPDSNQPQHF. CDR3 nucleotides: TGTGCCAGTAGAGGGCCGGATAGCAATCAGCCCCAGCATTTT. Variable domain in full (rest from reference TRBV19 and TRBJ1-5): DGGITQSPKYLFRKEGQNVTLSCEQNLNHDAMYWYRQDPGQGLRLIYYSQIVNDFQKGDIAEGYSVSREKKESFPLTVTSAQKNPTAFYLCASRGPDSNQPQHFGDGTRLSIL.

V is TRBV12-3 or TRBV12-4 and J is TRBJ2-7; D is uncertain. CDR3 length: 11 amino acids. Trimming stripped 3 bases from V and 9 bases from J, with 9 bases between. The CDR3 reads CASSFTEVQYF. The CDR3 DNA is TGTGCCAGCAGTTTTACGGAAGTGCAGTACTTC.

The chain couples TRBV4-1 to TRBJ1-5, with TRBD1 matching over 11 bases. J gave up 2 bases and V 0 bases, and 9 bases lay outside the gene matches. This CDR3 comprises 19 residues. Per germline, CDR1 MGHRA and CDR2 YSYEKL. DNA of the CDR3: TGCGCCAGCAGCCAAGATTTTTTCGGACAGGGGGCTGGCAATCAGCCCCAGCATTTT. Its protein product is CASSQDFFGQGAGNQPQHF.

In this sample, this clone turned up a few times. This chain connects TRBV5-1 to TRBJ1-1; no clear D gene. With 4 bases removed from V and 0 bases from J, the gap between germline ends came to 13 bases. The CDR3 is 15 amino acids. Germline loops: CDR1 SGHRS, CDR2 YFSETQ. CDR3 coding DNA: TGCGCCAGCAGCCTTGCAGTGTCGGTGAACACTGAAGCTTTCTTT. This gives the protein CASSLAVSVNTEAFF.